This TCR beta chain was obtained from a study of tumor-infiltrating lymphocytes in glioblastoma multiforme. Multiple V-beta primers and a C-beta primer amplified TCRB from RNA. Using its own MiXCR run on the multiplex PCR reads, TCRdb lists one record per CDR3 protein. This sample carries over 10,000 distinct CDR3 sequences, 60% to 75% of them seen once, and the ten largest clones take roughly a third. Note on this clonotype: No conserved phenylalanine or tryptophan is present at the end of the CDR3, so a read error is the likely explanation.

The germline gives CDR1 ENHRY, CDR2 SYGVKD. V shed 3 bases and J shed 5 bases, with 16 bases lying between them. The CDR3 contains 15 residues. Specimen: brain tumor tissue. The receptor comes from a male donor with glioblastoma. The gene calls are TRBV10-3 and TRBJ2-5; D may match TRBD1 or TRBD2 (5 bases each). The chain's CDR3 is CAISEVRDLRETQYS. DNA for the CDR3: TGTGCCATCAGTGAAGTGAGGGACCTGAGGGAGACCCAGTACTCC.